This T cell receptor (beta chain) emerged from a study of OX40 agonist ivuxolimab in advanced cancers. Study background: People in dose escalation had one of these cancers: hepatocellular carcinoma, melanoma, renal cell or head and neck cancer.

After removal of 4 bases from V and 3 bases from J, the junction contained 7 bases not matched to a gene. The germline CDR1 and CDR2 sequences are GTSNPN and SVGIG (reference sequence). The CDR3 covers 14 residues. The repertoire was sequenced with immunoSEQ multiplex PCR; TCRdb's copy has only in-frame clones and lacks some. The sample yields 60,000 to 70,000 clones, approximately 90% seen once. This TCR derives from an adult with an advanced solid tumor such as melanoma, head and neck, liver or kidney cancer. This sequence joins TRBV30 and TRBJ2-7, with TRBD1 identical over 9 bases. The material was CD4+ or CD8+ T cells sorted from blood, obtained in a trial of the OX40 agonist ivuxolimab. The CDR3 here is CAWTHRDRDYEQYF. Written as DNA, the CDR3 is TGTGCCTGGACGCACCGGGACAGGGACTACGAGCAGTACTTC. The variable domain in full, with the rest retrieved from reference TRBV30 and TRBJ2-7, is SQTIHQWPATLVQPVGSPLSLECTVEGTSNPNLYWYRQAAGRGLQLLFYSVGIGQISSEVPQNLSASRPQDRQFILSSKKLLLSDSGFYLCAWTHRDRDYEQYFGPGTRLTVT.